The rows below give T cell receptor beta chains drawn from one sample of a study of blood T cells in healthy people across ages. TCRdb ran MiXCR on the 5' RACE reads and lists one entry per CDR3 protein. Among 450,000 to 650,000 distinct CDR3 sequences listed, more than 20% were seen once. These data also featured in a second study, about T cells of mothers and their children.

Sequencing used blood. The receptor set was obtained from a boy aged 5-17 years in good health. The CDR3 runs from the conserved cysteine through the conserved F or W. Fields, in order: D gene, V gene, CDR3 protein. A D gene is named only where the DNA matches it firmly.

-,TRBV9,CASSASRHSKSYEQYF
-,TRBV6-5,CASSYLNANEQFF
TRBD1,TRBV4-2,CASSQDTGDRPYGYTF
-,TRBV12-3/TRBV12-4,CASSLGIGGSNQPQHF
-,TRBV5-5,CASSRTSNEQFF
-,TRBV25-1,CASRTGTGNTIYF
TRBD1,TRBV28,CASSLEDRGLWGYTF
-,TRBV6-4,CASSADSRTEAFF
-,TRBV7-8,CASSRSWGETQYF
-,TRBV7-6,CASSSQQGPKEKLFF
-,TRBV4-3,CASSQEGSGTGAYEQYF
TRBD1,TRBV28,CASIPGTGHEQYF
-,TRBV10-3,CAISDGDTGELFF
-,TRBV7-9,CASSFNTGWTEAFF
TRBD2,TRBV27,CASSWAGGGYEQFF
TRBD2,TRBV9,CASSVGLAGGEEQYF
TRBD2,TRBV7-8,CASSLESLAGLFAPFEQYF
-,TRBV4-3,CASSQESRLVGTQYF
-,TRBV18,CASSPRTTRNSPLHF
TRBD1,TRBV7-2,CASSPGTGAMSPETQYF
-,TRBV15,CATSRTLGNTIYF
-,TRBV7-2,CASSLSEEGMRTEAFF
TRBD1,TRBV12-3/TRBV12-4,CASRGQGRQETQYF
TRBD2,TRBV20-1,CSARDLAGGDEETQYF
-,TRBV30,CAWLETYEAFF
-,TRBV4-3,CASSQEAGQNTEAFF
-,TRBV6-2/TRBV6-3,CASSYPGLSEQYF
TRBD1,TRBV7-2,CASSIQGSLDEQYF
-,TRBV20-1,CSGGSSYNEQFF
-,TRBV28,CASNRHATYEQYF
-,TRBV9,CASSAYGATNEKLFF
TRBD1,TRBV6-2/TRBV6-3,CASGLQGAPGPQHF
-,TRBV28,CASSLLTGNNQPQHF
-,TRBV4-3,CASSQDRTPRNEQFF
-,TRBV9,CASSRNFNEKLFF
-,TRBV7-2,CASSLQATDTQYF
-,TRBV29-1,CSVEDLRRNEQFF
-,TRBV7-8,CASSLVSGLGESEQFF
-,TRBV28,CASSLRVEAFF
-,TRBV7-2,CASSFHGEETQYF
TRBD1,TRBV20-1,CSARKTGYSYEQYF
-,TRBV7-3,CASSLPGPLNNEQFF
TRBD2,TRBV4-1,CASSQVGSGRWTGELFF